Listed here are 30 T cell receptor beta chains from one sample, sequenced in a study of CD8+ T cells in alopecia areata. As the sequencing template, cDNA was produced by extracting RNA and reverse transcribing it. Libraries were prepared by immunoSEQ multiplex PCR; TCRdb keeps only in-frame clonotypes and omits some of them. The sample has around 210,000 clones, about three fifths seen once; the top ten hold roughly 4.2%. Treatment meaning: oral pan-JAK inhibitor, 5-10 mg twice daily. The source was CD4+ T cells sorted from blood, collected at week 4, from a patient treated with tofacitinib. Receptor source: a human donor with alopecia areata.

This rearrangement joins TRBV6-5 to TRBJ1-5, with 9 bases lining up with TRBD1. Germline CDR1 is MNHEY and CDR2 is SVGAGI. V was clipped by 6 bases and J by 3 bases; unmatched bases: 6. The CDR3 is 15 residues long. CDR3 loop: CASRRQGGINQPQHF. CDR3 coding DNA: TGTGCCAGCAGAAGACAGGGGGGGATCAATCAGCCCCAGCATTTT.

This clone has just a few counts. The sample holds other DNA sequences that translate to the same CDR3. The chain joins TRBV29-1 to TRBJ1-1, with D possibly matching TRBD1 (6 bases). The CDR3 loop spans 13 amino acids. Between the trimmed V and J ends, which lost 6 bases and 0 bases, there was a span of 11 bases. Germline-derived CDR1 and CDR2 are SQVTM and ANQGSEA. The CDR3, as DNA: TGCAGCGTAGGGGGGGCGCTGAACACTGAAGCTTTCTTT. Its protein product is CSVGGALNTEAFF.

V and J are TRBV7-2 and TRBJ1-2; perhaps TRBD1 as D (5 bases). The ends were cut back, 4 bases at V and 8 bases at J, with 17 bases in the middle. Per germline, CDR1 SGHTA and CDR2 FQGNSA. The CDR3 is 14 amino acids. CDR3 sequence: CASSSGGILGGYTF. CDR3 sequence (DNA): TGTGCCAGCAGCTCCGGGGGGATCCTTGGCGGCTACACCTTC.

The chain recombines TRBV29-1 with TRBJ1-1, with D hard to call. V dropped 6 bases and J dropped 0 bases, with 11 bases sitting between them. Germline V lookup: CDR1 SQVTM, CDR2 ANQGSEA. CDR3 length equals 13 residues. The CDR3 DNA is TGCAGCGTCCTAAAAGGCATGAACACTGAAGCTTTCTTT. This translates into CSVLKGMNTEAFF.

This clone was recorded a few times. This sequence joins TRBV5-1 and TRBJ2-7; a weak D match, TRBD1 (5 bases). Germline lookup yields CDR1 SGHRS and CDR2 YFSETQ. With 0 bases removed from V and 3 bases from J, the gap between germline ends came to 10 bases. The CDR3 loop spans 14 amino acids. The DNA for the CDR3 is TGCGCCAGCAGCTTGGTGACAGATAGCTACGAGCAGTACTTC. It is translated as CASSLVTDSYEQYF.

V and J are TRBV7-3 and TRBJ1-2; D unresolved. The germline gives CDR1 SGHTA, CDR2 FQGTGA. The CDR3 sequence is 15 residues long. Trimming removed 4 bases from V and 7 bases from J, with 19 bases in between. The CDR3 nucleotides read TGTGCCAGCAGCTCCCTCCCCGGATCAAGCTCTGGCTACACCTTC. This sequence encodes CASSSLPGSSSGYTF.

The CDR3 loop reads CSSGISDGYTF. The CDR3 region has the DNA TGCAGCTCTGGGATTTCGGATGGCTACACCTTC. The V call is TRBV29-1, the J call TRBJ1-2; D remains unclear. Trimming shortened V by 8 bases and J by 6 bases, and 13 bases separated the two germline ends. CDR1 and CDR2 from the germline V gene are SQVTM and ANQGSEA. This CDR3 spans 11 amino acids.

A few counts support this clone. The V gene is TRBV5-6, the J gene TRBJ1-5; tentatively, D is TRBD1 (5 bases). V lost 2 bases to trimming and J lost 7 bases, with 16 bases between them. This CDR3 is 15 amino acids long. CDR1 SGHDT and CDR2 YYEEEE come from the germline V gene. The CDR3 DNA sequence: TGTGCCAGCAGCTTTAACGGGGCCGGGGGGCAGCCCCAGCATTTT. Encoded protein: CASSFNGAGGQPQHF.

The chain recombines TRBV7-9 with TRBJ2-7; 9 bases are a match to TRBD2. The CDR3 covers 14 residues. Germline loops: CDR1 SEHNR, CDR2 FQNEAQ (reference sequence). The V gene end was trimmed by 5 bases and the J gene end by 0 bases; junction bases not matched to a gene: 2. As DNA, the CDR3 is TGTGCCAGCAGCGCTAGCGGGGCCTCCTACGAGCAGTACTTC. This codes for CASSASGASYEQYF.

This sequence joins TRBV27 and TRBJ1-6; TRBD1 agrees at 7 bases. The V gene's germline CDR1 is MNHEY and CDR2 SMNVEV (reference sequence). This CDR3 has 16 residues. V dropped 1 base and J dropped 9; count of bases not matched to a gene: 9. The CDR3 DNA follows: TGTGCCAGCAGTTTATTTCCGACAGGGAGGAGTTCACCCCTCCACTTT. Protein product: CASSLFPTGRSSPLHF.

This chain's CDR3 is CASSGNRAANEKLFF. In DNA, the CDR3 is TGTGCCAGCAGTGGGAACAGGGCGGCTAATGAAAAACTGTTTTTT. This chain uses TRBV2 with TRBJ1-4, with D possibly TRBD1 on 6 matching bases. The CDR3 sequence is 15 residues long. The V and J ends lost 4 bases and 3 bases respectively, with 12 bases between them. Per the germline V gene, CDR1 is SNHLY and CDR2 is FYNNEI.

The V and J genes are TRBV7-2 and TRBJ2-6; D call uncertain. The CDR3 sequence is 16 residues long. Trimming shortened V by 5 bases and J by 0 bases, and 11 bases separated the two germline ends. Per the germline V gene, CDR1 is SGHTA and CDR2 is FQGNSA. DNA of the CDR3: TGTGCCAGCAGCACTGGGCTTTACTCTGGGGCCAACGTCCTGACTTTC. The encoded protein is CASSTGLYSGANVLTF.

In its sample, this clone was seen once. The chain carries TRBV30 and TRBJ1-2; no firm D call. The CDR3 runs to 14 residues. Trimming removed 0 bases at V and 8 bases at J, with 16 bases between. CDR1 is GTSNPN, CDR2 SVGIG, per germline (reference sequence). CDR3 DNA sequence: TGTGCCTGGAGTGTACGAGGACCCGAGAGGGGCTACACCTTC. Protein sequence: CAWSVRGPERGYTF.

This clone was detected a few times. The CDR3 reads CASKLEQAINQPQHF. The CDR3 DNA sequence: TGTGCCAGCAAGTTGGAACAGGCGATCAATCAGCCCCAGCATTTT. The V gene is TRBV2, the J gene TRBJ1-5; the D gene is possibly TRBD1 (5 bases). The germline V and J ends were trimmed by 7 bases and 3 bases, with 16 bases remaining between them. The CDR3 is made up of 15 amino acids. The germline CDR1 and CDR2 sequences are SNHLY and FYNNEI.

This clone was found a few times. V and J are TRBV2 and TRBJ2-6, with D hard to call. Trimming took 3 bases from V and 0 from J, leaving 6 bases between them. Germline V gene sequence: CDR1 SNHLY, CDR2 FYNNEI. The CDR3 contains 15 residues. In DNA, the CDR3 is TGTGCCAGCAGTGATTCTAACTCTGGGGCCAACGTCCTGACTTTC. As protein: CASSDSNSGANVLTF.

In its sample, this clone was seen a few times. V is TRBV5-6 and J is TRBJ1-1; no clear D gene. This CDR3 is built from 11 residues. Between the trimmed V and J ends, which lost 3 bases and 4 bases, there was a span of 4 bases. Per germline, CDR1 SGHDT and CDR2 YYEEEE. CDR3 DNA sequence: TGTGCCAGCAGCTCCTTCACTGAAGCTTTCTTT. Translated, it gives CASSSFTEAFF.

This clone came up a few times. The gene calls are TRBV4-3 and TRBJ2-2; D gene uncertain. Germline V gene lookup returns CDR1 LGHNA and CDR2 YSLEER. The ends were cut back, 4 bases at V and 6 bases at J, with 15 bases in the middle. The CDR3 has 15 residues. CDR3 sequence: CASSLRKALPGELFF. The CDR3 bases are TGCGCCAGCAGCCTCAGGAAGGCCCTTCCCGGGGAGCTGTTTTTT.

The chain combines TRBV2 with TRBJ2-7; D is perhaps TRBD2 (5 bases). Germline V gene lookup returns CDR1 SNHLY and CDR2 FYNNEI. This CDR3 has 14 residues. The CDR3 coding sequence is TGTGCATCCTCCCCCGCGACGGGGTTATACGAGCAGTACTTC. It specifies CASSPATGLYEQYF. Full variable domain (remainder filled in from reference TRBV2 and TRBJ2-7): EPEVTQTPSHQVTQMGQEVILRCVPISNHLYFYWYRQILGQKVEFLVSFYNNEISEKSEIFDDQFSVERPDGSNFTLKIRSTKLEDSAMYFCASSPATGLYEQYFGPGTRLTVT.

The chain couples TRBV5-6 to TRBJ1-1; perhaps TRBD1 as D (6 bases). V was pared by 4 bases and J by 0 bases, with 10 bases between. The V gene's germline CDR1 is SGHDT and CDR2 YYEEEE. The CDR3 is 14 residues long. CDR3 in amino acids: CASSPDRLNTEAFF. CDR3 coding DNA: TGTGCCAGCAGCCCGGACAGACTGAACACTGAAGCTTTCTTT.

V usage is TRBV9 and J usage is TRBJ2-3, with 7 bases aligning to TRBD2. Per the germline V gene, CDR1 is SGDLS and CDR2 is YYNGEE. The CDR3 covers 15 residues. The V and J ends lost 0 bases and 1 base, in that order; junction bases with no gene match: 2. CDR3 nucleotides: TGTGCCAGCAGCGTAGAGGCGGGGGGCACAGATACGCAGTATTTT. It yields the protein CASSVEAGGTDTQYF.

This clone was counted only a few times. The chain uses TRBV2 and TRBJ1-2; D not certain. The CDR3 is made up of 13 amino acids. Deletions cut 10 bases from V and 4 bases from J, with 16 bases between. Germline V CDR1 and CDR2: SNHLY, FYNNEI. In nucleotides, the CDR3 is TGTGCCACCGCGGCGAGGACTACCTATGGCTACACCTTC. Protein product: CATAARTTYGYTF.

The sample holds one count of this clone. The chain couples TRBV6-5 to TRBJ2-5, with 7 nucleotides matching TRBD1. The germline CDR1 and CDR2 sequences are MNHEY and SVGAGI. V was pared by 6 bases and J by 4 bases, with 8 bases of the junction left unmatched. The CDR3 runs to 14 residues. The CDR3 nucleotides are TGTGCCAGCAGACCACAGGGGTGGGCAGAGACCCAGTACTTC. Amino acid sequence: CASRPQGWAETQYF.

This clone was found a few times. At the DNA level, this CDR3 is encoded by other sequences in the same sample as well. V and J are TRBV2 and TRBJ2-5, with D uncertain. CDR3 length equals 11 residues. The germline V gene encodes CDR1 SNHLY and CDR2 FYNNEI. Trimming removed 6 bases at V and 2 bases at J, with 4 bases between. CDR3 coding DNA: TGTGCCAGCAGCGATCAAGAGACCCAGTACTTC. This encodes CASSDQETQYF.

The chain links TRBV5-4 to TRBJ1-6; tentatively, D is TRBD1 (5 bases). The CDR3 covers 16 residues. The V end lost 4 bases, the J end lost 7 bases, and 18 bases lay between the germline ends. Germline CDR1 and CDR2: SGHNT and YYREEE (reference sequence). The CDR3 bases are TGTGCCAGCAGCCGAAACTCTTTTGGGGGGAATTCACCCCTCCACTTT. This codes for CASSRNSFGGNSPLHF.

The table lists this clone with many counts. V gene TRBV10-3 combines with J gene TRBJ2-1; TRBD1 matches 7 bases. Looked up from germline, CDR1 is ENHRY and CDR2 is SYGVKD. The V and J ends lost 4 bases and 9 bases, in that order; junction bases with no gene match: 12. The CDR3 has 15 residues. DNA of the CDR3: TGTGCCATCAGTGGACGGACAGGCGAAGAAAGTGAGCAGTTCTTC. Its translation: CAISGRTGEESEQFF.

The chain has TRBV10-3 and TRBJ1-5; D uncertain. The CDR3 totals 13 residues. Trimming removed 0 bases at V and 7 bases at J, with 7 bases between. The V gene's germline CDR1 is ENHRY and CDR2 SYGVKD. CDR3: CAISESDGQPQHF. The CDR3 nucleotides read TGTGCCATCAGTGAGTCGGATGGGCAGCCCCAGCATTTT.

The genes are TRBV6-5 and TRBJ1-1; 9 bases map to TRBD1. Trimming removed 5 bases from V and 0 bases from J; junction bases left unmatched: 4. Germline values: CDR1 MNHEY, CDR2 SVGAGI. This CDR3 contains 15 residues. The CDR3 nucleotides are TGTGCCAGCAGTCAGGGACAGGGCCTGAACACTGAAGCTTTCTTT. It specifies CASSQGQGLNTEAFF.

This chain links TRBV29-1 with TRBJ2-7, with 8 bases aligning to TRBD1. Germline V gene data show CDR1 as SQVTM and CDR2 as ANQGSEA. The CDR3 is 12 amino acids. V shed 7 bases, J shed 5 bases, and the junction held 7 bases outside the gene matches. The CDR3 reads CSAGQGFHEQYF. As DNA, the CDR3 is TGCAGCGCCGGACAGGGTTTCCACGAGCAGTACTTC.

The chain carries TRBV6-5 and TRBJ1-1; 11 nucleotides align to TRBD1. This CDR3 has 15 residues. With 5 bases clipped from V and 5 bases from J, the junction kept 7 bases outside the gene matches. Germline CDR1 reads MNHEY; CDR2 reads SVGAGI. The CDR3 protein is CASSGQGAPRTEAFF. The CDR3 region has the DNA TGTGCCAGCAGTGGACAGGGGGCGCCTCGGACTGAAGCTTTCTTT.

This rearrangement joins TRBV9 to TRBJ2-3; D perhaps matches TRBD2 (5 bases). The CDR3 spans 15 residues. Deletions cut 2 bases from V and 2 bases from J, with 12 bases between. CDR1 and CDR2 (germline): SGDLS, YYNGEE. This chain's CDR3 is CASSVIRLATDTQYF. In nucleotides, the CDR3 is TGTGCCAGCAGCGTTATTAGGCTAGCCACAGATACGCAGTATTTT.